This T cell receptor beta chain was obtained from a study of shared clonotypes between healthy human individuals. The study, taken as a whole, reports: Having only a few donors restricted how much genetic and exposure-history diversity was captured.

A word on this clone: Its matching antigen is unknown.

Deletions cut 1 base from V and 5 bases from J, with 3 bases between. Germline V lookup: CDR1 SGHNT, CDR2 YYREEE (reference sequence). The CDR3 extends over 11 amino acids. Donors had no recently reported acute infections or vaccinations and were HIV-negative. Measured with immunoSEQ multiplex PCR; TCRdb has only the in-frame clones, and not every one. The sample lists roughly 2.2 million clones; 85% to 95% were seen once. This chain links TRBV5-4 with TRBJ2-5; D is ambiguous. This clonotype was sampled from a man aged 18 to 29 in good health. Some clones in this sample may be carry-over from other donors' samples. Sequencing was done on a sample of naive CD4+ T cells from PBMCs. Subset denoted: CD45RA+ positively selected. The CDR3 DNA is TGTGCCAGCAGCTTGATGGAGACCCAGTACTTC. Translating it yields CASSLMETQYF.